The rows below give T cell receptor beta chains drawn from one sample of a study of tumor-infiltrating lymphocytes in primary liver carcinoma. TCRdb re-derived calls from the multiplex PCR reads in MiXCR, one entry per CDR3 protein. The table has about 350,000 distinct CDR3 sequences, less than 65% seen once. The sample taken for sequencing was peripheral blood. These receptor sequences come from a man aged 35-49 years with primary liver carcinoma and hepatitis B virus infection. The conserved cysteine and the conserved F or W are not part of the CDR3 here. Each record gives: V gene, J gene, CDR3 protein.

TRBV29-1	TRBJ2-2	SARQAGIGELF
TRBV6-5	TRBJ2-5	ASRLAGLELQY
TRBV11-3	TRBJ2-3	ASSVDARNKDTQY
TRBV5-1	TRBJ1-4	ASSRGGSSEKLF
TRBV5-4	TRBJ2-3	ASSRSAASTDTQY
TRBV6-6	TRBJ2-3	ASSYPADGTDTQY
TRBV7-9	TRBJ2-2	ASSRPPGVEGTGELF
TRBV11-2	TRBJ2-7	ASSLSVRSYGQY
TRBV9	TRBJ2-1	ASSPMPGLSSYNEQF
TRBV11-2	TRBJ2-7	ASTFGTGGYEQY
TRBV6-6	TRBJ2-3	ASRYGWDTQY
TRBV7-9	TRBJ1-1	ASSWGTGGEAF
TRBV5-1	TRBJ1-1	ASSLVPIGGATEAF
TRBV11-2	TRBJ2-5	DSSYNTQETQY
TRBV12-3/TRBV12-4	TRBJ2-2	ASSQPPTGVARERF
TRBV19	TRBJ2-7	ASRERRSSYEQY
TRBV30	TRBJ2-3	AWSVRGTRKADTQY
TRBV29-1	TRBJ2-3	SVEDQVNRGGITDTQY
TRBV12-3/TRBV12-4	TRBJ2-5	ASSLQGIGEETQY
TRBV7-8	TRBJ2-5	ASSSRRFSAETQY
TRBV29-1	TRBJ2-7	GVDRTESGEQY
TRBV11-2	TRBJ2-7	ASSLTLDPYEQY
TRBV6-1	TRBJ2-3	ASNMAGGTNTQY
TRBV5-1	TRBJ1-1	ASSLAGDTEAF
TRBV11-2	TRBJ2-7	AGSLDPAGKQY
TRBV18	TRBJ2-7	ASSPTRDAYEQY